What follows describes a single TCR beta chain. Using immunoSEQ multiplex PCR, the repertoire was profiled, and TCRdb retains in-frame clones only, with some absent. The sample has about 460,000 clones, about 74% seen once; the top ten hold 9.5% to 15%. Looked up from germline, CDR1 is MNHEY and CDR2 is SMNVEV (reference sequence). This CDR3 spans 15 amino acids. With 6 bases clipped from V and 2 bases from J, the junction kept 10 bases outside the gene matches. The record originates from a study of shared clonotypes between healthy human individuals. Genomic DNA from unsorted samples was obtained from approximately 96 million PBMCs (per sample).

Sequenced sample: PBMCs. The chain uses TRBV27 and TRBJ2-7; 7 nucleotides agree with TRBD1. The clonotype originates from a woman aged 40 to 50 in good health. Some clones in this sample may be carry-over from other donors' samples. CDR3 loop: CASRTLRGHAYEQYF. The DNA of the CDR3 is TGTGCCAGCAGAACCCTAAGGGGGCACGCCTACGAGCAGTACTTC.